This T cell receptor (beta chain) was observed in a study of T cell responses to AZD1222 COVID-19 vaccine. The germline V gene has CDR1 MDHEN and CDR2 SYDVKM. The CDR3 has 15 amino acids. J lost 5 bases, V lost 7 bases, and 8 bases had no gene match. The data were produced by immunoSEQ multiplex PCR, yet TCRdb's version contains in-frame clones alone and is incomplete. The table shows 90,000 to 120,000 clones, with around 94% occurring only once. This material consisted of peripheral blood, taken on day 0 of AZD1222 vaccination. The chain links TRBV28 to TRBJ2-2; 9 bases are a match to TRBD1. The receptor comes from an adult in good health. The CDR3 is CASTVLQGATGELFF. The CDR3 DNA follows: TGTGCCAGCACCGTATTACAGGGGGCAACCGGGGAGCTGTTTTTT.